These T cell receptor beta chains were read from a single sample in a study of Ad26.COV2.S vaccination and SARS-CoV-2 variants. The repertoire was sequenced with immunoSEQ multiplex PCR; TCRdb's copy has only in-frame clones and lacks some. The data contain around 300,000 clones, around 89% of them seen just once; the ten biggest clones take up approximately 5.9%. The material was peripheral blood, obtained in a trial of Ad26.COV2.S vaccine versus placebo. The source of these receptors is a person between 18 and 59 years old who received the Ad26.COV2.S COVID-19 vaccine or a placebo. CDR3s include the opening cysteine and the closing phenylalanine or tryptophan. Each record gives: D gene, V gene, J gene, clone size, CDR3 DNA, CDR3 protein. A D gene is named only where the DNA matches it firmly. A row's size may be missing; if present it is once, few, many or a size class.

D: -
V: TRBV27
J: TRBJ2-2
size: -
DNA: TGTGCCAGCAGTCCGCAAGGACGGAAGAACACCGGGGAGCTGTTTTTT
CDR3: CASSPQGRKNTGELFF

D: TRBD2
V: TRBV4-3
J: TRBJ2-2
size: -
DNA: TGCGCCAGCAGCCAAGAGGGTTTGGGACTAGGGGGTACCGGGGAGCTGTTTTTT
CDR3: CASSQEGLGLGGTGELFF

D: -
V: TRBV9
J: TRBJ1-5
size: -
DNA: TGTGCCAGCAGCGTAGACGGGGGCTCAAATCAGCCCCAGCATTTT
CDR3: CASSVDGGSNQPQHF

D: TRBD1
V: TRBV27
J: TRBJ2-7
size: -
DNA: TGTGCCAGCAGTTGGGACAGGGGAAACGAGCAGTACTTC
CDR3: CASSWDRGNEQYF

D: -
V: TRBV5-6
J: TRBJ1-3
size: -
DNA: TGTGCCAGCAGTTTGAATCCCTCGGGGTCTGGAAACACCATATATTTT
CDR3: CASSLNPSGSGNTIYF

D: -
V: TRBV6-5
J: TRBJ2-2
size: -
DNA: TGTGCCAGCAGTTACTCGACCGGTCCGGACACCGGGGAGCTGTTTTTT
CDR3: CASSYSTGPDTGELFF

D: -
V: TRBV4-3
J: TRBJ1-6
size: few
DNA: TGCGCCAGCAGCTACGGACACCTTAATTCACCCCTCCACTTT
CDR3: CASSYGHLNSPLHF

D: TRBD2
V: TRBV7-9
J: TRBJ2-5
size: -
DNA: TGTGCCAGCAGCTTTGGACTAGCGGGGGCCCTGCAAGAGACCCAGTACTTC
CDR3: CASSFGLAGALQETQYF

D: TRBD2
V: TRBV4-2
J: TRBJ2-5
size: -
DNA: TGTGCCAGCAGCCAAGATCTAGCGGGGGGCCGAAATCACTACCTCCAAGAGACCCAGTACTTC
CDR3: CASSQDLAGGRNHYLQETQYF

D: TRBD2
V: TRBV6-5
J: TRBJ2-1
size: -
DNA: TGTGCCAGCAGTTACCGAGGCGGGAGCTCCTACAATGAGCAGTTCTTC
CDR3: CASSYRGGSSYNEQFF

D: TRBD2
V: TRBV6-4
J: TRBJ2-1
size: -
DNA: TGTGCCAGCAGGAAGATGGCGGGAGAGTCCTACAATGAGCAGTTCTTC
CDR3: CASRKMAGESYNEQFF

D: TRBD2
V: TRBV5-1
J: TRBJ2-3
size: -
DNA: TGCGCCAGCAGCTCAGGGACTAGCCGCACAGATACGCAGTATTTT
CDR3: CASSSGTSRTDTQYF

D: -
V: TRBV19
J: TRBJ1-1
size: once
DNA: TGTGCCAGTAAAAACAGAGGAGCCTTGGTGATCACTGAAGCTTTCTTT
CDR3: CASKNRGALVITEAFF

D: TRBD1
V: TRBV16
J: TRBJ2-7
size: -
DNA: TGTGCCAGCACCAGACAGGGGGCGGGTGAGCAGTACTTC
CDR3: CASTRQGAGEQYF

D: -
V: TRBV7-9
J: TRBJ1-1
size: -
DNA: TGTGCCAGCAGCTTAGCGGGACGGACGAACACTGAAGCTTTCTTT
CDR3: CASSLAGRTNTEAFF

D: -
V: TRBV30
J: TRBJ2-3
size: -
DNA: TGTGCCTGGAGTATACTATTCACAGATACGCAGTATTTT
CDR3: CAWSILFTDTQYF

D: -
V: TRBV6-2/TRBV6-3
J: TRBJ2-7
size: -
DNA: TGTGCCAGCAGTTATACACAAGGGGCCTACGAGCAGTACTTC
CDR3: CASSYTQGAYEQYF

D: -
V: TRBV14
J: TRBJ2-5
size: -
DNA: TGTGCCAGCAGCCAAGATCTCGGGACTCTCCGCCAGTACTTC
CDR3: CASSQDLGTLRQYF

D: -
V: TRBV9
J: TRBJ1-5
size: few
DNA: TGTGCCAGCAGCGCGGGGGGGCAGACCAATCAGCCCCAGCATTTT
CDR3: CASSAGGQTNQPQHF

D: TRBD1
V: TRBV6-5
J: TRBJ1-5
size: -
DNA: TGTGCCAGCAGTCTGGGACAGTTCAATCAGCCCCAGCATTTT
CDR3: CASSLGQFNQPQHF

D: -
V: TRBV5-6
J: TRBJ2-7
size: once
DNA: TGTGCCAGCAGCTCGGGCCTTAAGAGGGAGCAGTACTTC
CDR3: CASSSGLKREQYF

D: -
V: TRBV14
J: TRBJ2-2
size: -
DNA: TGTGCCAGCAGCCAAGATTTACCCTTCACCGGGGAGCTGTTTTTT
CDR3: CASSQDLPFTGELFF

D: -
V: TRBV3-1/TRBV3-2
J: TRBJ2-7
size: -
DNA: TGTGCCAGCGAGGGGGTAGCCTACGAGCAGTACTTC
CDR3: CASEGVAYEQYF

D: -
V: TRBV3-1/TRBV3-2
J: TRBJ1-5
size: -
DNA: TGTGCCAGCAGCCGGTCCGCAGGGTCTCAGCCCCAGCATTTT
CDR3: CASSRSAGSQPQHF

D: -
V: TRBV6-6
J: TRBJ1-5
size: -
DNA: TGTGCCAGCAGCCCCACCTGGAGCAATCAGCCCCAGCATTTT
CDR3: CASSPTWSNQPQHF

D: TRBD1
V: TRBV4-1
J: TRBJ1-4
size: -
DNA: TGCGCCAGCAGCCCCGTTGACAGGGGGGTAGGTGAAAAACTGTTTTTT
CDR3: CASSPVDRGVGEKLFF

D: -
V: TRBV30
J: TRBJ1-5
size: few
DNA: TGTGCCTGGAGTGAGCAGGCAAATCAGCCCCAGCATTTT
CDR3: CAWSEQANQPQHF

D: TRBD1
V: TRBV25-1
J: TRBJ2-7
size: -
DNA: TGTGCCAGCAGTGAAAACAGGGGTCGCCTCTACGAGCAGTACTTC
CDR3: CASSENRGRLYEQYF

D: -
V: TRBV28
J: TRBJ1-5
size: few
DNA: TGTGCCAGCAGTTCCCCTGGGGATGGGTCACCCCAGCATTTT
CDR3: CASSSPGDGSPQHF